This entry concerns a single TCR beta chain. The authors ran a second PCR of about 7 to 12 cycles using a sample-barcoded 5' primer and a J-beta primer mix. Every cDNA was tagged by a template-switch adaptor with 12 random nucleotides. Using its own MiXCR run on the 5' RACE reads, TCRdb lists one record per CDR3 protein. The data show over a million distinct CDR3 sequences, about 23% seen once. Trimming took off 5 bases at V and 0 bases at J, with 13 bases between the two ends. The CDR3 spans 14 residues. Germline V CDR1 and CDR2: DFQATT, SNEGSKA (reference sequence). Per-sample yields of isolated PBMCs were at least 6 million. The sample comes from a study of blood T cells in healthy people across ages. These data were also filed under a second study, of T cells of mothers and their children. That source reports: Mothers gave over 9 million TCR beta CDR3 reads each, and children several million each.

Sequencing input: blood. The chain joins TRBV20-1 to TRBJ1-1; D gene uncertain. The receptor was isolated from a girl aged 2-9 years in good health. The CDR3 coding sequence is TGCAGTGCTTACGCTCTACAGATGAACACTGAAGCTTTCTTT. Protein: CSAYALQMNTEAFF.